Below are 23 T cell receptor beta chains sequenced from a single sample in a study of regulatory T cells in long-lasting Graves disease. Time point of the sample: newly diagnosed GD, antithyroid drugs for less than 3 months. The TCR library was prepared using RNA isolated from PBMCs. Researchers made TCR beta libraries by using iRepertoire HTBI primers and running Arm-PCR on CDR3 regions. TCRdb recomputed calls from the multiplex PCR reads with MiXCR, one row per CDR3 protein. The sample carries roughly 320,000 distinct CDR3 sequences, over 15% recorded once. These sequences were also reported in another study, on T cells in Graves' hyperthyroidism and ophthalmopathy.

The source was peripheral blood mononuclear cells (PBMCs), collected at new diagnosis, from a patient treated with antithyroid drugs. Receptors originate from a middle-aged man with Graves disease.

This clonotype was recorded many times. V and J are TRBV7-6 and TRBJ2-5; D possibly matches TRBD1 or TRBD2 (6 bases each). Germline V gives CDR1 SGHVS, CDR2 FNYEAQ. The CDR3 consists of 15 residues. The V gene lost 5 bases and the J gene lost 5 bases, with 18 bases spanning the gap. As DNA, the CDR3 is TGTGCCAGCAGCCCGCGACTAGTTAGGGGGGAGACCCAGTACTTC. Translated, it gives CASSPRLVRGETQYF.

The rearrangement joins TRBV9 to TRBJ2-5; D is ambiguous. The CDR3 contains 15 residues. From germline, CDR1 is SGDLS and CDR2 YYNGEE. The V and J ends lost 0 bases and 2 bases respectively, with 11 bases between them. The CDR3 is CASSVGPTHQETQYF. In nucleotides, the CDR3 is TGTGCCAGCAGCGTAGGACCAACACATCAAGAGACCCAGTACTTC.

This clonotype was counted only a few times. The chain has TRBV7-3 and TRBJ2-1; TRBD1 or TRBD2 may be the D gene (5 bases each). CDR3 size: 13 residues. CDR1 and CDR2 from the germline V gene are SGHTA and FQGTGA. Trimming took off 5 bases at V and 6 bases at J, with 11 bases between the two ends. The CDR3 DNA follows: TGTGCCAGCAGCCTGGGGACGGGCAATGAGCAGTTCTTC. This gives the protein CASSLGTGNEQFF.

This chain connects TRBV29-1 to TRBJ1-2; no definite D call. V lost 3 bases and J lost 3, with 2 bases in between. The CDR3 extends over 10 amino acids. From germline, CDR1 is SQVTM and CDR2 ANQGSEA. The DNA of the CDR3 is TGCAGCGTTGAGTACTATGGCTACACCTTC. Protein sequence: CSVEYYGYTF.

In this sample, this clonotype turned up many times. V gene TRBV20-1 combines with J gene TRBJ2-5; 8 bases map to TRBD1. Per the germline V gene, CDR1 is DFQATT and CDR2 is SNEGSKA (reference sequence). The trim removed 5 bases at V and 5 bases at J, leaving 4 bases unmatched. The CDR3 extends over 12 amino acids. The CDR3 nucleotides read TGCAGTGCTGCAGGGGGCTGGGAGACCCAGTACTTC. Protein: CSAAGGWETQYF.

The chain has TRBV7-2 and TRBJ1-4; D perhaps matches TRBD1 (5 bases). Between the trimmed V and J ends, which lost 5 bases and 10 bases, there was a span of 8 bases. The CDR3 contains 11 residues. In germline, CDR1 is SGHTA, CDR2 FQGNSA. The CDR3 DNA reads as TGTGCCAGCAGCCTAGACAGAAAACTGTTTTTT. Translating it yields CASSLDRKLFF.

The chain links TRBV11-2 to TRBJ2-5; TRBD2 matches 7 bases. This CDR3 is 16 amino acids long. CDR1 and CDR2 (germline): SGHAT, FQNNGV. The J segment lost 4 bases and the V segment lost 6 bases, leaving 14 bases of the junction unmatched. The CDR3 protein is CASRGGNQGARETQYF. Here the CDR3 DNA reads TGTGCCAGCAGGGGGGGGAATCAGGGCGCGAGAGAGACCCAGTACTTC.

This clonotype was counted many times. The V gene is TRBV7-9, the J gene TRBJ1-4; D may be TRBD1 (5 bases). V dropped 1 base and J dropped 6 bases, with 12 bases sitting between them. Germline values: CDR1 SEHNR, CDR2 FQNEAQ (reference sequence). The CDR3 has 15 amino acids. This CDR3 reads CASSLGRVPHEKLFF. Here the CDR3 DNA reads TGTGCCAGCAGCTTAGGCAGGGTCCCCCATGAAAAACTGTTTTTT.

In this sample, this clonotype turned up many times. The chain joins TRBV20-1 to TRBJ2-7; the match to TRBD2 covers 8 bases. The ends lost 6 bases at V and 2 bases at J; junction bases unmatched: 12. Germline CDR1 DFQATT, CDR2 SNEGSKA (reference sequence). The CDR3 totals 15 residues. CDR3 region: CSAIWRAGDPYEQYF. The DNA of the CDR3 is TGCAGTGCCATCTGGAGAGCGGGGGATCCCTACGAGCAGTACTTC.

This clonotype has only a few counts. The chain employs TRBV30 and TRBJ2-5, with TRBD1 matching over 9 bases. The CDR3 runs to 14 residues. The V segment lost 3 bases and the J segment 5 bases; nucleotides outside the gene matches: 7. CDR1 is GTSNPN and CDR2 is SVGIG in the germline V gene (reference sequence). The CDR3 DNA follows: TGTGCCTGGAGCAAAGGGACAGGGCAGGAGACCCAGTACTTC. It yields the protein CAWSKGTGQETQYF.

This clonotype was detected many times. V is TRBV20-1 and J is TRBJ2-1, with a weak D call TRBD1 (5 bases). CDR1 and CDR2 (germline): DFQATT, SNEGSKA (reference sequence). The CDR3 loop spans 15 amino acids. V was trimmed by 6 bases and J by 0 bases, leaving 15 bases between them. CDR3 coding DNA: TGCAGTGCCGCAAGGGGATATGGCTCCTACAATGAGCAGTTCTTC. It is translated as CSAARGYGSYNEQFF.

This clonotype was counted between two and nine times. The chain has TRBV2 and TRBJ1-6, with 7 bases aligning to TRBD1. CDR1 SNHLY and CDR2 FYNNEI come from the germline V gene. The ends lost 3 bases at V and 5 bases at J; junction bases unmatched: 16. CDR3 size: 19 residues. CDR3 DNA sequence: TGTGCCAGCAGTGATACCGGGACAGCCCTGAAGGTTGATAATTCACCCCTCCACTTT. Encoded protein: CASSDTGTALKVDNSPLHF.

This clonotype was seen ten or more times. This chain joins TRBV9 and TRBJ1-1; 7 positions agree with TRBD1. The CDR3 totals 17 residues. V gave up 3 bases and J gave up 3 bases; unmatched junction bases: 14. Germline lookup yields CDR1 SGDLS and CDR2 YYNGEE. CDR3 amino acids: CASSARGQLGADTEAFF. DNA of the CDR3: TGTGCCAGCAGCGCGAGGGGGCAGCTCGGCGCGGACACTGAAGCTTTCTTT.

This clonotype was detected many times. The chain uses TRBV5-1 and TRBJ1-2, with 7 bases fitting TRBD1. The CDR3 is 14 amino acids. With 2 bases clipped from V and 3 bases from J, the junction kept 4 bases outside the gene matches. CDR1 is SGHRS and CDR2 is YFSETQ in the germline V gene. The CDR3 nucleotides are TGCGCCAGCAGCTTATACAGGGGAGACTATGGCTACACCTTC. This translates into CASSLYRGDYGYTF. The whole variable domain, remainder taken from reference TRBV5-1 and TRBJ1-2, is KAGVTQTPRYLIKTRGQQVTLSCSPISGHRSVSWYQQTPGQGLQFLFEYFSETQRNKGNFPGRFSGRQFSNSRSEMNVSTLELGDSALYLCASSLYRGDYGYTFGSGTRLTVV.

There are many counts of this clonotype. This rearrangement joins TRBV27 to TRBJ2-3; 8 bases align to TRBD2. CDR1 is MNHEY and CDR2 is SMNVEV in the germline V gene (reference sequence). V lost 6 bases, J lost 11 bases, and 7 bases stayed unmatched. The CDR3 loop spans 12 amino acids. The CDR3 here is CASSPSGLQQYF. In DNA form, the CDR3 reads TGTGCCAGCAGCCCTAGCGGGCTTCAGCAGTATTTT.

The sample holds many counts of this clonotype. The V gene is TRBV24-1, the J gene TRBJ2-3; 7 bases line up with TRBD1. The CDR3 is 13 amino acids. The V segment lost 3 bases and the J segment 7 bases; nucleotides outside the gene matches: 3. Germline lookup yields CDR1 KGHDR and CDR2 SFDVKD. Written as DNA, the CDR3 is TGTGCCACCAGTGATACAGGGGTGCATACGCAGTATTTT. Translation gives CATSDTGVHTQYF.

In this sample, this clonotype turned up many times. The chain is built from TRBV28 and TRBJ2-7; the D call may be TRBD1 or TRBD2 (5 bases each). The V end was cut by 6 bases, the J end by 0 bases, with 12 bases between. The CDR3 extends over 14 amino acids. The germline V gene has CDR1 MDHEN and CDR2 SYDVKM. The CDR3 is CASRGGGYSYEQYF. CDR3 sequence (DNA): TGTGCCAGCAGGGGTGGGGGATACTCCTACGAGCAGTACTTC.

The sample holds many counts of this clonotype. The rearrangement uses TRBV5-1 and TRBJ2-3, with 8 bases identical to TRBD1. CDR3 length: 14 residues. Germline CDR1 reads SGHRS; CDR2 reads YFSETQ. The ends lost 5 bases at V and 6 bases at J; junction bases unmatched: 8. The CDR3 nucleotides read TGCGCCAGCAGGTTAACAGGGGGAGCGGATACGCAGTATTTT. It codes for CASRLTGGADTQYF.

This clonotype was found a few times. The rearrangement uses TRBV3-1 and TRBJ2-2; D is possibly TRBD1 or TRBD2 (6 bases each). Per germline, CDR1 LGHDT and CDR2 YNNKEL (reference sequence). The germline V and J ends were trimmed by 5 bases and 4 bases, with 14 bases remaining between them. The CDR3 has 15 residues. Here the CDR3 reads CASSTDGGSTGELFF. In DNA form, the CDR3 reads TGTGCCAGCAGCACCGACGGGGGCAGCACCGGGGAGCTGTTTTTT. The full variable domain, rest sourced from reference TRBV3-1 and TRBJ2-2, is DTAVSQTPKYLVTQMGNDKSIKCEQNLGHDTMYWYKQDSKKFLKIMFSYNNKELIINETVPNRFSPKSPDKAHLNLHINSLELGDSAVYFCASSTDGGSTGELFFGEGSRLTVL.

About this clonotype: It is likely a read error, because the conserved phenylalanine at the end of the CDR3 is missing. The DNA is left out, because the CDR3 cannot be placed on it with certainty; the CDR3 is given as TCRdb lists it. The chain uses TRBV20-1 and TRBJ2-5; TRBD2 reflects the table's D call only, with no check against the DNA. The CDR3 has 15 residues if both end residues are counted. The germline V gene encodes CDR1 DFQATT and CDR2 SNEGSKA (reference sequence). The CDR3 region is CSASLQGRVQETRYI.

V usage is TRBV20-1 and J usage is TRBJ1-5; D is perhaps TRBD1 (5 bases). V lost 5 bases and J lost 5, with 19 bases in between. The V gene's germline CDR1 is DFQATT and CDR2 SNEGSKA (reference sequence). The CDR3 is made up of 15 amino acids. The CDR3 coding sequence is TGCAGTGCTTCCCAGGGAAGGGGATTATATCAGCCCCAGCATTTT. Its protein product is CSASQGRGLYQPQHF.

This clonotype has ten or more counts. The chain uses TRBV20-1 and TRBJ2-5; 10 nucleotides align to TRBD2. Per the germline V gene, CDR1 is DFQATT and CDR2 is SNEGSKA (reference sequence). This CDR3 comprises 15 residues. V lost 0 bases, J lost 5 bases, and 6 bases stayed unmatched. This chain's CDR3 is CSARDLAGDGETQYF. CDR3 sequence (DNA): TGCAGTGCTAGAGATCTAGCGGGGGACGGTGAGACCCAGTACTTC.

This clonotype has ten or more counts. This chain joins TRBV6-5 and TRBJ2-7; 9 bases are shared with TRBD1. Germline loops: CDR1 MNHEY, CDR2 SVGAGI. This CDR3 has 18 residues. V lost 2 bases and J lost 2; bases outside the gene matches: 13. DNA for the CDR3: TGTGCCAGCAGTTACCGATCCGGGACAGGGTATTGGGCCTACGAGCAGTACTTC. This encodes CASSYRSGTGYWAYEQYF.